The T cell receptor beta chain described here comes from a study of T cell responses to AZD1222 COVID-19 vaccine. This CDR3 spans 13 amino acids. Germline V gene data show CDR1 as MNHEY and CDR2 as SVGAGI. V dropped 5 bases and J dropped 3 bases, with 10 bases sitting between them. The repertoire was sequenced with immunoSEQ multiplex PCR; TCRdb's copy has only in-frame clones and lacks some. The table shows about 85,000 clones, with roughly 90% occurring only once. The rearrangement links TRBV6-5 to TRBJ1-2; maybe TRBD1 (5 bases). This specimen consisted of peripheral blood, obtained on day 0 of AZD1222 vaccination. The TCR originated in an adult in good health. CDR3 bases: TGTGCCAGCAGTCAGTCGGGGGACTATGGCTACACCTTC. Translation gives CASSQSGDYGYTF.